This T cell receptor beta chain was captured in a study of CD8 T cells in ankylosing spondylitis. This CDR3 has 19 amino acids. V dropped 1 base and J dropped 8; count of bases not matched to a gene: 20. TCRdb re-analysed the 5' RACE reads in MiXCR, keeping a single row per CDR3 protein. The table records about 700,000 distinct CDR3 sequences, under 20% of them present only once. General study results and limits: Among TCR beta sequences, a motif of roughly 8 highly homologous variants appeared characteristic of ankylosing spondylitis blood.

This clonotype was counted only a few times. Its antigen remains unidentified. The sequencing input was blood, either unsorted or a sorted T cell fraction (not recorded which). This rearrangement joins TRBV12-3 or TRBV12-4 to TRBJ2-1, with 7 nucleotides matching TRBD2. The sequence was collected from a male donor with ankylosing spondylitis. The CDR3 sequence: CASSLESSNMAGERDEQFF. CDR3 coding DNA: TGTGCCAGCAGTTTAGAATCGAGCAACATGGCGGGAGAGCGGGATGAGCAGTTCTTC.